These 6 T cell receptor beta chains came from one sample sequenced in a study of spatial heterogeneity in lung cancer. TCRdb recomputed calls from the 5' RACE reads with MiXCR, one row per CDR3 protein. The top ten clones hold over 25% of a sample with 30,000 to 45,000 distinct CDR3 sequences, 6.5% to 9% of them seen once. Time point specified: sample taken at primary tumor resection. The specimen comprised PBMCs, sampled at surgery. All receptors come from a female donor with early-stage non-small cell lung cancer.

The sample holds many counts of this clonotype. The J gene is TRBJ2-7, the V gene TRBV20-1; D might be TRBD2 (6 bases). With 1 base removed from V and 1 base from J, the gap between germline ends came to 14 bases. Germline CDR1 is DFQATT and CDR2 is SNEGSKA (reference sequence). CDR3 length equals 15 residues. Here the CDR3 DNA reads TGCAGTGCTAGAGGCCGGCGGGACCTTTCCTACGAGCAGTACTTC. Amino acid sequence: CSARGRRDLSYEQYF.

This clonotype was seen a few times. This chain uses TRBV5-4 with TRBJ2-5, with TRBD2 as a possible D gene (5 bases). The CDR3 sequence is 14 residues long. Germline V CDR1 and CDR2: SGHNT, YYREEE (reference sequence). V was cut by 3 bases and J by 4 bases, with 13 bases left in between. In DNA, the CDR3 is TGTGCCAGCAGCTCTCGGTCGCTAGCAGAGACCCAGTACTTC. Protein: CASSSRSLAETQYF.

This clonotype was counted many times. V usage is TRBV27 and J usage is TRBJ2-3; tentatively, D is TRBD2 (5 bases). Germline V gene sequence: CDR1 MNHEY, CDR2 SMNVEV (reference sequence). V was clipped by 0 bases and J by 2 bases, with 12 bases between them. The length of the CDR3 is 16 residues. In nucleotides, the CDR3 is TGTGCCAGCAGTTTATCCCCTAGCTGGTACACAGATACGCAGTATTTT. Translating gives CASSLSPSWYTDTQYF.

The CDR3 protein is CASRGTLIEPQHF. In nucleotides, the CDR3 is TGTGCCAGCAGGGGGACATTAATTGAGCCCCAGCATTTT. The genes are TRBV6-1 and TRBJ1-5; a weak D match, TRBD1 (6 bases). V lost 6 bases, J lost 8 bases, and 14 bases lay in between. CDR1 and CDR2 (germline): MNHNS, SASEGT. The CDR3 has 13 amino acids.

Ten or more counts support this clonotype. The chain is built from TRBV3-1 and TRBJ2-2; TRBD2 aligns across 7 bases. This CDR3 region has 18 residues. Germline V lookup: CDR1 LGHDT, CDR2 YNNKEL (reference sequence). V trimming: 2 bases; J trimming: 0 bases; junction bases outside the gene matches: 9. The CDR3 protein is CASSQSPAGVSNTGELFF. The CDR3 bases are TGTGCCAGCAGCCAATCGCCGGCGGGGGTCTCGAACACCGGGGAGCTGTTTTTT.

The chain combines TRBV2 with TRBJ2-5, with D perhaps matching TRBD1 or TRBD2 (5 bases each). Deletions cut 5 bases from V and 4 bases from J, with 17 bases between. The CDR3 runs to 15 residues. Germline CDR1 reads SNHLY; CDR2 reads FYNNEI. The CDR3 is CASSSPVARGETQYF. CDR3 sequence (DNA): TGTGCCAGCAGTTCTCCAGTTGCGAGGGGAGAGACCCAGTACTTC.